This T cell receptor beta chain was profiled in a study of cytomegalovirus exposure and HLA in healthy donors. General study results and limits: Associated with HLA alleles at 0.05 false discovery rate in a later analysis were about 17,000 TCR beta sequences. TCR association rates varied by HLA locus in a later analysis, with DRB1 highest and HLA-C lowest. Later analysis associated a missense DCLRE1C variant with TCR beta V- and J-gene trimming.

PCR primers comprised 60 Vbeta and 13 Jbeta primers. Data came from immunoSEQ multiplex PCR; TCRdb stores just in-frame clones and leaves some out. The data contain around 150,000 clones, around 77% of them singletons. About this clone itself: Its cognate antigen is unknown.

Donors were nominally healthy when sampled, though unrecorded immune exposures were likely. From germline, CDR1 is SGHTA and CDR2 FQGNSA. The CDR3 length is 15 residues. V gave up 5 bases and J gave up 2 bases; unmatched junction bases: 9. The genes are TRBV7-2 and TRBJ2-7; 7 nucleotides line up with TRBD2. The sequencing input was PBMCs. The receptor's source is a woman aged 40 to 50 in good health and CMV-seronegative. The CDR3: CASSLELAPAYEQYF. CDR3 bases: TGTGCCAGCAGCCTTGAACTAGCGCCGGCCTACGAGCAGTACTTC. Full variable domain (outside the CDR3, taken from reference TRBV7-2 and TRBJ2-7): GAGVSQSPSNKVTEKGKDVELRCDPISGHTALYWYRQSLGQGLEFLIYFQGNSAPDKSGLPSDRFSAERTGGSVSTLTIQRTQQEDSAVYLCASSLELAPAYEQYFGPGTRLTVT.